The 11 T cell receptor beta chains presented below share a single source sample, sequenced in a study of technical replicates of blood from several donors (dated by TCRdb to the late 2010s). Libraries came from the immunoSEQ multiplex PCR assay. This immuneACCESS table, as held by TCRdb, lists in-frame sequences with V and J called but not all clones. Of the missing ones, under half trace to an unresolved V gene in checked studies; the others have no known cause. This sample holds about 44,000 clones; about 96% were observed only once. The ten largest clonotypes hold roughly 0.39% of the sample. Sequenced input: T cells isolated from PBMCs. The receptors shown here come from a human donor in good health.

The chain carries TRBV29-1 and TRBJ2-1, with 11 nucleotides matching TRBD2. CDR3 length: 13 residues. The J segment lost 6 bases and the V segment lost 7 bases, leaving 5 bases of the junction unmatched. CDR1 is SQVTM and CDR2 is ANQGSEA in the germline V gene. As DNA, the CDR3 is TGCAGCGGCGGACTAGCGGGTGGCAATGAGCAGTTCTTC. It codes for CSGGLAGGNEQFF.

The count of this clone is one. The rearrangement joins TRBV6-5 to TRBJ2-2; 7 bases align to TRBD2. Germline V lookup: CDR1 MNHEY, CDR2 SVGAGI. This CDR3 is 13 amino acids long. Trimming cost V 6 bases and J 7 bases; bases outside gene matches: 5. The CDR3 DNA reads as TGTGCCAGCAGCTTAAGCGGGATCGGGGAGCTGTTTTTT. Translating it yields CASSLSGIGELFF.

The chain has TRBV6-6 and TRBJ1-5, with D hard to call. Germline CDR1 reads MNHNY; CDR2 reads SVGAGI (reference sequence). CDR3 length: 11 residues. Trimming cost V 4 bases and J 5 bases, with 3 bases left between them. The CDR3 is CASSSDQPQHF. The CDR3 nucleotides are TGTGCCAGCAGTTCCGATCAGCCCCAGCATTTT.

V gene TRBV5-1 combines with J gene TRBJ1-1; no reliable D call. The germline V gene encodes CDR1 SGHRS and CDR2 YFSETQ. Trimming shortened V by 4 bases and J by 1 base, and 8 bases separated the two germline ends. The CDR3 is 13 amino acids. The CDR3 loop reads CASSTHGNTEAFF. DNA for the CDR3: TGCGCCAGCAGCACCCACGGGAACACTGAAGCTTTCTTT.

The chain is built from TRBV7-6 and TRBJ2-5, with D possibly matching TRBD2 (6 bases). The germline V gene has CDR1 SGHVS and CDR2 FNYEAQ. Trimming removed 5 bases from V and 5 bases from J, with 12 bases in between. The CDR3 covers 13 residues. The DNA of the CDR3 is TGTGCCAGCAGCCCTGGGGGGATCGAGACCCAGTACTTC. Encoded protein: CASSPGGIETQYF.

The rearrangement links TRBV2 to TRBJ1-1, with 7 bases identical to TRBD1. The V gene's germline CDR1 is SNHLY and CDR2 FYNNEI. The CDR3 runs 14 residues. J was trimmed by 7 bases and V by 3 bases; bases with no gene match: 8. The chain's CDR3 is CASSDDRELGEAFF. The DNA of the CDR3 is TGTGCCAGCAGTGACGACAGGGAGTTGGGTGAAGCTTTCTTT.

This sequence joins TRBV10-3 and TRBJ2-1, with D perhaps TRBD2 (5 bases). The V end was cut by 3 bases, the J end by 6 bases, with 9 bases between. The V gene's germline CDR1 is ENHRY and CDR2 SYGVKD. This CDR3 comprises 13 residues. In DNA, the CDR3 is TGTGCCATCAGTGAATCGGGGTTCAATGAGCAGTTCTTC. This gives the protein CAISESGFNEQFF.

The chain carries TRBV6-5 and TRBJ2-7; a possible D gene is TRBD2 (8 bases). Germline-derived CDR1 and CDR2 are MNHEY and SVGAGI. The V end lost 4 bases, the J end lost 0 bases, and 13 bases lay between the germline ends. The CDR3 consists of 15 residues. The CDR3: CASSWDSGSSYEQYF. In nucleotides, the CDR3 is TGTGCCAGCAGTTGGGACAGCGGGAGCTCCTACGAGCAGTACTTC.

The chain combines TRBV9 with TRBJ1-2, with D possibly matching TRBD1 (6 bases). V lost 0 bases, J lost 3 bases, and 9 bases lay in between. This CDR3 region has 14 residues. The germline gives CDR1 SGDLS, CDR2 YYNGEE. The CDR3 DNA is TGTGCCAGCAGCGTAGACAGGGAGCACTATGGCTACACCTTC. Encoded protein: CASSVDREHYGYTF.

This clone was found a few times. CDR3 bases: TGTGCCAGCAGCTCCGGGACAGGTCGTTCTCCCCAGCATTTT. This sequence encodes CASSSGTGRSPQHF. This sequence joins TRBV2 and TRBJ1-5; 8 nucleotides match TRBD1. This CDR3 is 14 amino acids long. The V and J ends lost 6 bases and 10 bases, in that order; junction bases with no gene match: 11. CDR1 is SNHLY, CDR2 FYNNEI, per germline.

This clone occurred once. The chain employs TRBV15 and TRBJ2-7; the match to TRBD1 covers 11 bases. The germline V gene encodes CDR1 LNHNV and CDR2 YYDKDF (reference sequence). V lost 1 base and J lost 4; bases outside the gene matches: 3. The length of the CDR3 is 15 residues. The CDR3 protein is CATSRAGTGGYEQYF. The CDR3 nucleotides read TGTGCCACCAGCAGAGCCGGGACAGGGGGTTACGAGCAGTACTTC.